Presented here are 7 T cell receptor beta chains from one specimen sequenced in a study of OX40 agonist ivuxolimab in advanced cancers. Sequenced by immunoSEQ multiplex PCR; TCRdb stores in-frame clones only, minus some. The sample carries about 67,000 clones, roughly 84% recorded once. Here the sequenced sample was CD4+ or CD8+ T cells sorted from blood, taken in a trial of the OX40 agonist ivuxolimab. These receptors came from an adult with an advanced solid tumor such as melanoma, head and neck, liver or kidney cancer.

The CDR3 protein is CASSSPTLLGEKLFF. The DNA for the CDR3 is TGTGCCAGCAGCTCACCGACCCTATTGGGAGAAAAACTGTTTTTT. The genes are TRBV11-1 and TRBJ1-4; no reliable D call. The CDR3 spans 15 residues. The ends were cut back, 4 bases at V and 8 bases at J, with 17 bases in the middle. Germline CDR1 SGHAT, CDR2 FQDESV (reference sequence).

The CDR3 here is CATYDRVGNSPLHF. Here the CDR3 DNA reads TGTGCCACCTACGACAGGGTTGGCAATTCACCCCTCCACTTT. V usage is TRBV10-3 and J usage is TRBJ1-6, with 7 bases that match TRBD1. Germline V CDR1 and CDR2: ENHRY, SYGVKD. The CDR3 extends over 14 amino acids. V lost 10 bases to trimming and J lost 7 bases; unmatched junction nucleotides: 10.

This clone has just one count. This sequence joins TRBV28 and TRBJ2-3; TRBD2 matches 7 bases. The length of the CDR3 is 15 residues. CDR1 and CDR2 from the germline V gene are MDHEN and SYDVKM. The trim removed 6 bases at V and 3 bases at J, leaving 9 bases unmatched. The CDR3 nucleotides are TGTGCCAGCAGGATAGGGCGGGAGAGAACAGATACGCAGTATTTT. This codes for CASRIGRERTDTQYF.

This rearrangement joins TRBV19 to TRBJ1-6; 7 positions match TRBD1. V dropped 3 bases and J dropped 10; count of bases not matched to a gene: 12. The CDR3 runs 16 residues. Germline CDR1 LNHDA, CDR2 SQIVND (reference sequence). DNA of the CDR3: TGTGCCAGTAGTATCCACCGAGACAGGGTAGTGTCACCCCTCCACTTT. Translating gives CASSIHRDRVVSPLHF.

As regards this clone: Other nucleotide sequences from this sample produce the same CDR3. The chain links TRBV29-1 to TRBJ1-1; 10 nucleotides agree with TRBD1. Trimming took 6 bases from V and 4 from J; bases not matched to a gene: 2. The CDR3 is made up of 12 amino acids. CDR1 and CDR2 from the germline V gene are SQVTM and ANQGSEA. Here the CDR3 DNA reads TGCAGCGTCAGGACAGGGGGCACTGAAGCTTTCTTT. Encoded protein: CSVRTGGTEAFF.

This chain uses TRBV7-2 with TRBJ1-2; D gene unclear. The CDR3 is 17 residues long. The V gene's germline CDR1 is SGHTA and CDR2 FQGNSA. Trimming cost V 0 bases and J 2 bases, with 16 bases left between them. CDR3 in DNA: TGTGCCAGCAGCTTAGCAGAGGAGAGCGGGGAGAACTATGGCTACACCTTC. It yields the protein CASSLAEESGENYGYTF.

The rearrangement links TRBV27 to TRBJ2-7; 9 bases match TRBD1. With 3 bases clipped from V and 4 bases from J, the junction kept 10 bases outside the gene matches. The germline CDR1 and CDR2 sequences are MNHEY and SMNVEV (reference sequence). The CDR3 is made up of 16 amino acids. The CDR3 loop is CASSFHTDRGLYEQYF. Here the CDR3 DNA reads TGTGCCAGCAGTTTCCATACGGACAGGGGTTTGTACGAGCAGTACTTC.